Following are 9 T cell receptor beta chains from one sample sequenced in a study of T-cell memory formation after mild COVID-19. TCRdb fed the 5' RACE reads into MiXCR, producing one record per CDR3 protein. The repertoire holds 250,000 to 300,000 distinct CDR3 sequences, with about 15% as singletons. Sequences were obtained from PBMCs or a T cell subset sorted from them (not recorded which). The receptor set was obtained from a man aged 18 to 35 who had mild COVID-19 (a few samples of this study predate the infection). Cell type and time point are not known.

V gene TRBV12-3 or TRBV12-4 combines with J gene TRBJ1-1, with D unresolved. The CDR3 length is 14 residues. V gave up 6 bases and J gave up 2 bases, with 13 bases separating them. The CDR3 bases are TGTGCCAGCAGGGATCGGATGGGTAACACTGAAGCTTTCTTT. It yields the protein CASRDRMGNTEAFF.

This clonotype was observed a few times. The chain uses TRBV7-9 and TRBJ2-1; D is uncertain. The CDR3 loop spans 13 amino acids. From germline, CDR1 is SEHNR and CDR2 FQNEAQ (reference sequence). V lost 6 bases to trimming and J lost 7 bases, with 13 bases between them. CDR3 sequence reads: CASSSGLANEQFF. The CDR3 coding sequence is TGTGCCAGCAGTTCGGGCCTCGCGAATGAGCAGTTCTTC.

The chain combines TRBV7-2 with TRBJ2-5; no reliable D call. Per the germline V gene, CDR1 is SGHTA and CDR2 is FQGNSA. Trimming stripped 1 base from V and 4 bases from J, with 13 bases between. The CDR3 length is 15 residues. The CDR3 sequence is CASSLEHRSGETQYF. DNA of the CDR3: TGTGCCAGCAGCTTAGAACATCGGTCGGGAGAGACCCAGTACTTC.

This clonotype turned up a few times. The CDR3 bases are TGTGCCAGCAGCGACAAATTACAGGGGAACGAGCAGTACGTC. Translated: CASSDKLQGNEQYV. The rearrangement uses TRBV5-6 and TRBJ2-7; the match to TRBD1 covers 7 bases. Per the germline V gene, CDR1 is SGHDT and CDR2 is YYEEEE. This CDR3 region has 14 residues. Trimming took 4 bases from V and 5 from J; bases not matched to a gene: 9.

The chain recombines TRBV13 with TRBJ2-3; D is uncertain. This CDR3 spans 16 amino acids. CDR1 is PRHDT, CDR2 FYEKMQ, per germline (reference sequence). Trimming left V 2 bases short and J 0 bases short, with 12 bases between. The CDR3 DNA reads as TGTGCCAGCAGCTTATCCGGCCCGGAAAGCACAGATACGCAGTATTTT. Its translation: CASSLSGPESTDTQYF. The full variable domain, in which reference TRBV13 and TRBJ2-3 provide the parts outside the CDR3, is AAGVIQSPRHLIKEKRETATLKCYPIPRHDTVYWYQQGPGQDPQFLISFYEKMQSDKGSIPDRFSAQQFSDYHSELNMSSLELGDSALYFCASSLSGPESTDTQYFGPGTRLTVL.

This clonotype showed up just a few times. The V call is TRBV7-9, the J call TRBJ2-7; tentatively, D is TRBD1 or TRBD2 (5 bases each). V was shortened by 5 bases and J by 0 bases, with 8 bases between the two germline ends. The CDR3 has 13 residues. Germline V gives CDR1 SEHNR, CDR2 FQNEAQ (reference sequence). CDR3 in DNA: TGTGCCAGCAGCACCGGGACCTCCTACGAGCAGTACTTC. Encoded protein: CASSTGTSYEQYF.

V usage is TRBV5-4 and J usage is TRBJ2-3; D uncertain. The CDR3 runs 15 residues. Germline V gene data show CDR1 as SGHNT and CDR2 as YYREEE (reference sequence). The ends were cut back, 0 bases at V and 2 bases at J, with 10 bases in the middle. The CDR3 DNA sequence: TGTGCCAGCAGCTTGGGGGCTTGGTCCACAGATACGCAGTATTTT. It is translated as CASSLGAWSTDTQYF.

The chain joins TRBV5-1 to TRBJ2-7; tentative D call: TRBD2 (6 bases). This CDR3 comprises 15 residues. The V and J ends lost 0 bases and 1 base respectively, with 11 bases between them. In germline, CDR1 is SGHRS, CDR2 YFSETQ. CDR3 residues: CASSLVVGGSYEQYF. DNA of the CDR3: TGCGCCAGCAGCTTGGTGGTCGGGGGTTCCTACGAGCAGTACTTC.

This clonotype occurred a few times. The chain uses TRBV7-2 and TRBJ2-5; tentatively, D is TRBD1 (6 bases). Germline loops: CDR1 SGHTA, CDR2 FQGNSA. V lost 8 bases and J 1 base, leaving 11 bases between the germline ends. The CDR3 runs to 13 residues. For the CDR3, the DNA is TGTGCCAGCCGGGGACATTCCCAAGAGACCCAGTACTTC. Amino acid sequence: CASRGHSQETQYF.